Included here is one T cell receptor beta chain sequence, with context. Methods used by the authors: Reference gene primer amplification yielded estimated nucleated cell counts. The table came from immunoSEQ multiplex PCR; TCRdb's copy has only in-frame clones and leaves some out. That table gives V, J and clone size, and the DNA gave D and trimming. The table has 75,000 to 100,000 clones, around 87% seen once; the top ten hold 15%. These data originate in a study of blood T cell repertoires in COVID-19. Overall study context: Sites across the United States, Italy and Spain contributed samples from acute and convalescent COVID-19. T cells, B-cell-depleted T cells, or PBMCs supplied cDNA or gDNA.

The CDR3 loop spans 14 amino acids. Deletions cut 1 base from V and 2 bases from J, with 9 bases between. The germline V gene encodes CDR1 SGHVS and CDR2 FQNEAQ. This chain joins TRBV7-8 and TRBJ2-7, with a possible D match to TRBD1 (5 bases). The TCR originated in a human donor in a cohort sampled during active COVID-19. The specimen sequenced was peripheral blood. CDR3 nucleotides: TGTGCCAGCAGCTTAGAGACAGATCCCTACGAGCAGTACTTC. Protein product: CASSLETDPYEQYF.